The rows below give T cell receptor beta chains drawn from one sample of a study of blood T cells in healthy people across ages. MiXCR was run by TCRdb on the 5' RACE reads, yielding one entry per CDR3 protein. The sample includes 710,000 or so distinct CDR3 sequences, about a fifth of them seen just once. The specimen sequenced was blood. The receptor source for this set is a man in his 70s in good health. CDR3s include the opening cysteine and the closing phenylalanine or tryptophan. Fields, in order: D gene, V gene, J gene, clone size, CDR3 DNA, CDR3 protein. A D gene is named only where the DNA matches it firmly. Not every row has a clone size; where given, it reads once, few, many or a size class.

>.|TRBV12-3/TRBV12-4|TRBJ1-5|once
TGTGCCAGCACCGACCAGGGGATCGGCAATCAGCCCCAGCATTTT
CASTDQGIGNQPQHF
>TRBD1|TRBV29-1|TRBJ2-7|.
TGCAGCGTTGGACAGGGGAACTCCTACGAGCAGTACTTC
CSVGQGNSYEQYF
>.|TRBV28|TRBJ2-1|.
TGTGCCAGTTTAGCGGATAACTACAATGAGCAGTTCTTC
CASLADNYNEQFF
>.|TRBV6-6|TRBJ2-1|few
TGTGCCAGCAGCGGGAAGGGGCCTTACAATGAGCAGTTCTTC
CASSGKGPYNEQFF
>.|TRBV20-1|TRBJ2-7|few
TGCAGTGCTGAGACTCGCCATAGCTCCTACGAGCAGTACTTC
CSAETRHSSYEQYF
>TRBD1|TRBV12-3/TRBV12-4|TRBJ1-2|many
TGTGCCAGCAGCTCAGGGGGTCTCTATGGCTACACCTTC
CASSSGGLYGYTF
>TRBD1|TRBV20-1|TRBJ1-2|.
TGCAGTGCTTTCCGCCGGGACAGGGCCCCCCATGGCTACACCTTC
CSAFRRDRAPHGYTF
>.|TRBV5-1|TRBJ1-1|.
TGCGCCAGCAGCTTGAATGCTGACACTGAAGCTTTCTTT
CASSLNADTEAFF
>TRBD1|TRBV3-1|TRBJ2-1|.
TGTGCCAGCAGCCCCGGGACAGGGGGCGAGTACAATGAGCAGTTCTTC
CASSPGTGGEYNEQFF
>TRBD1|TRBV10-3|TRBJ1-2|.
TGTGCCATCAGTGACCCGACAGGGAATAGGGGCTACACCTTC
CAISDPTGNRGYTF
>TRBD1|TRBV11-2|TRBJ1-5|.
TGTGCCAGCAGCTTTCGGGGTGACAGGGGCCAGCCCCAGCATTTT
CASSFRGDRGQPQHF
>TRBD2|TRBV20-1|TRBJ2-1|few
TGCAGTGCTAGAGTTAGCGGGAGGGCCGATGAGCAGTTCTTC
CSARVSGRADEQFF
>.|TRBV6-1|TRBJ1-4|few
TGTGCCAGCAGTGCCCTCAGGGGCATTAATGAAAAACTGTTTTTT
CASSALRGINEKLFF